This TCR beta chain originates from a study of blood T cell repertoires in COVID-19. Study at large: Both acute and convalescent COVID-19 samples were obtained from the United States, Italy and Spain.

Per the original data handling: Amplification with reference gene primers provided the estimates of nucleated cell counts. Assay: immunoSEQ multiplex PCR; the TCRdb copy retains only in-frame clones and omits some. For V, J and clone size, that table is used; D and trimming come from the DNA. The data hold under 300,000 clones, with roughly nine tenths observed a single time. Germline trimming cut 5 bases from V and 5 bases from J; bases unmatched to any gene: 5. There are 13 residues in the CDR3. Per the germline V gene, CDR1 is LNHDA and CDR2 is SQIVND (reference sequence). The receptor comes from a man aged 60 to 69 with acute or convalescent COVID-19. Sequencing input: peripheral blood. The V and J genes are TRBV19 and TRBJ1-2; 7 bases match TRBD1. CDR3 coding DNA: TGTGCCAGTAGTCGGGACAGATATTATGGCTACACCTTC. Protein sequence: CASSRDRYYGYTF. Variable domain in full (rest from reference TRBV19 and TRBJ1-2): DGGITQSPKYLFRKEGQNVTLSCEQNLNHDAMYWYRQDPGQGLRLIYYSQIVNDFQKGDIAEGYSVSREKKESFPLTVTSAQKNPTAFYLCASSRDRYYGYTFGSGTRLTVV.